Sequencing of this T cell receptor beta chain was carried out in a study of identical twins. One entry per CDR3 protein results from TCRdb running MiXCR on the 5' RACE reads. The repertoire holds roughly 710,000 distinct CDR3 sequences, with around 6.1% as singletons. The CDR3 is 16 amino acids. Deletions cut 1 base from V and 3 bases from J, with 16 bases between. From germline, CDR1 is LGHNA and CDR2 YNFKEQ. The chain is built from TRBV4-2 and TRBJ2-7; D may match TRBD1 or TRBD2 (5 bases each). The sample was naive T cells sorted from blood. This TCR was recovered from a man between 18 and 35 years old in good health. The CDR3, as DNA: TGTGCCAGCAGCCAAGGGGGTCCGGAGAGGGGCTACGAGCAGTACTTC. Protein sequence: CASSQGGPERGYEQYF.